This TCR beta chain was identified during a study of human T cells and chemical hapten exposure. Time point described: patch test 1, 2 weeks after DPC sensitization. The treatment was: therapeutic diphenylcyclopropenone sensitization with weekly scalp DPC. Trimming took off 1 base at V and 4 bases at J, with 7 bases between the two ends. The germline V gene encodes CDR1 SEHNR and CDR2 FQNEAQ (reference sequence). The CDR3 is 14 amino acids. Authors' data handling: From roughly 23,000 to 700,000 TCRs were found per sample, with a median of roughly 89,000. MiXCR, run by TCRdb on the RACE reads, gives a single entry per CDR3 protein. TCRdb's processing, not the authors', yielded these V and J calls. The top ten hold roughly 6.7% of the sample, which has roughly 180,000 distinct CDR3 sequences, about 20% seen once.

The sample was whole blood, taken in connection with sensitization to the hapten diphenylcyclopropenone (DPC). The rearrangement joins TRBV7-9 to TRBJ2-2; D remains ambiguous. This clonotype was obtained from a woman aged 45-65 years with alopecia areata. Some clones in this sample may be carry-over from other donors' samples. The CDR3 sequence: CASSLGLPTGELFF. The DNA for the CDR3 is TGTGCCAGCAGCTTAGGTCTTCCCACCGGGGAGCTGTTTTTT.